The 13 T cell receptor beta chains presented below share a single source sample, sequenced in a study of cytomegalovirus exposure and HLA in healthy donors. PCR was performed using 60 Vbeta and 13 Jbeta primers. Some clones are missing from TCRdb's copy, which holds only in-frame ones; the method was immunoSEQ multiplex PCR. The table has 95,000 to 100,000 clones, roughly 79% seen once. The sample was PBMCs. The receptors originated from a man aged 35 to 55 in good health and CMV-seronegative.

V is TRBV19 and J is TRBJ1-2; 8 bases align to TRBD1. Germline V gene sequence: CDR1 LNHDA, CDR2 SQIVND (reference sequence). Trimming took 0 bases from V and 3 from J; bases not matched to a gene: 6. CDR3 length: 16 amino acids. The CDR3 reads CASSIDSRGHHYGYTF. DNA of the CDR3: TGTGCCAGTAGTATAGATTCCAGGGGGCATCACTATGGCTACACCTTC.

This chain joins TRBV9 and TRBJ2-1, with 15 bases identical to TRBD2. V shed 3 bases and J 10 bases; nucleotides not matched to a gene: 5. The CDR3 is 15 residues long. The germline V gene has CDR1 SGDLS and CDR2 YYNGEE. CDR3 sequence (DNA): TGTGCCAGCAGCGGCCGGACTAGCGGGGGGGAGGAGCAGTTCTTC. As protein: CASSGRTSGGEEQFF.

The chain carries TRBV7-9 and TRBJ2-3; maybe TRBD2 (6 bases). Looked up from germline, CDR1 is SEHNR and CDR2 is FQNEAQ (reference sequence). This CDR3 has 13 residues. V lost 6 bases and J lost 5, with 12 bases in between. In nucleotides, the CDR3 is TGTGCCAGCAGGGGAGGCGGGGTAGATACGCAGTATTTT. It codes for CASRGGGVDTQYF. The variable domain in full, with the rest retrieved from reference TRBV7-9 and TRBJ2-3, is DTGVSQNPRHKITKRGQNVTFRCDPISEHNRLYWYRQTLGQGPEFLTYFQNEAQLEKSRLLSDRFSAERPKGSFSTLEIQRTEQGDSAMYLCASRGGGVDTQYFGPGTRLTVL.

The chain combines TRBV9 with TRBJ2-3; 8 bases agree with TRBD2. The germline gives CDR1 SGDLS, CDR2 YYNGEE. The CDR3 loop spans 15 amino acids. V lost 4 bases, J lost 2 bases, and 6 bases stayed unmatched. The CDR3 DNA reads as TGTGCCAGCAGCCCCTCTAGCGGGTACACAGATACGCAGTATTTT. Amino acid sequence: CASSPSSGYTDTQYF.

The chain uses TRBV10-1 and TRBJ2-1; no clear D gene. The V and J ends lost 3 bases and 0 bases respectively, with 12 bases between them. The germline V gene has CDR1 WNHNN and CDR2 SYGVQD (reference sequence). This CDR3 is 16 amino acids long. The DNA for the CDR3 is TGCGCCAGCAGTGATCCGACCCACAGCTCCTACAATGAGCAGTTCTTC. This codes for CASSDPTHSSYNEQFF.

The genes are TRBV2 and TRBJ2-5; 7 positions agree with TRBD1. CDR1 and CDR2 (germline): SNHLY, FYNNEI. There are 14 residues in the CDR3. V shed 5 bases, J shed 2 bases, and the junction held 5 bases outside the gene matches. CDR3 in DNA: TGTGCCAGCAGTTCTACAGGGGTACAAGAGACCCAGTACTTC. Encoded protein: CASSSTGVQETQYF.

This chain connects TRBV5-4 to TRBJ2-1, with 16 bases fitting TRBD2. The J segment lost 7 bases and the V segment lost 4 bases, leaving 8 bases of the junction unmatched. The length of the CDR3 is 17 residues. Germline lookup yields CDR1 SGHNT and CDR2 YYREEE (reference sequence). The CDR3 sequence is CASSQGLAGGQWNEQFF. In DNA form, the CDR3 reads TGTGCCAGCAGCCAGGGACTAGCGGGGGGGCAATGGAATGAGCAGTTCTTC.

The J gene is TRBJ2-3, the V gene TRBV11-1; the D gene is possibly TRBD2 (6 bases). V lost 5 bases and J 0 bases, leaving 15 bases between the germline ends. CDR1 is SGHAT and CDR2 is FQDESV in the germline V gene (reference sequence). This CDR3 comprises 16 residues. The CDR3 is CASSPEGWQSTDTQYF. The DNA for the CDR3 is TGTGCCAGCAGCCCGGAGGGTTGGCAAAGCACAGATACGCAGTATTTT.

The V and J genes are TRBV6-5 and TRBJ1-2; no reliable D call. Trimming pared 2 bases from V and 4 bases from J, leaving 14 bases between. CDR3 length equals 15 residues. Per the germline V gene, CDR1 is MNHEY and CDR2 is SVGAGI. The DNA of the CDR3 is TGTGCCAGCAGTTACGGCCCCTCCGCTTTCTATGGCTACACCTTC. Translating gives CASSYGPSAFYGYTF.

The chain is built from TRBV7-6 and TRBJ1-6, with D hard to call. This CDR3 spans 16 amino acids. The germline V gene encodes CDR1 SGHVS and CDR2 FNYEAQ. The ends were cut back, 5 bases at V and 0 bases at J, with 11 bases in the middle. The CDR3 reads CASSLLQSSYNSPLHF. The DNA for the CDR3 is TGTGCCAGCAGCCTCCTACAGAGCTCCTATAATTCACCCCTCCACTTT.

V usage is TRBV5-4 and J usage is TRBJ2-5; 9 bases agree with TRBD1. Per the germline V gene, CDR1 is SGHNT and CDR2 is YYREEE (reference sequence). V shed 4 bases, J shed 5 bases, and the junction held 9 bases outside the gene matches. This CDR3 spans 15 amino acids. The DNA for the CDR3 is TGTGCCAGCAGCCCGGACAGGGGTCGAGGGGAGACCCAGTACTTC. This gives the protein CASSPDRGRGETQYF.

The rearrangement links TRBV18 to TRBJ2-7, with 13 bases identical to TRBD2. The germline CDR1 and CDR2 sequences are KGHSH and LQKENI. The CDR3 loop spans 16 amino acids. Trimming removed 5 bases from V and 2 bases from J; junction bases left unmatched: 6. The CDR3 spells CASSDRTSGSTYEQYF. Written as DNA, the CDR3 is TGTGCCAGCTCAGATCGGACTAGCGGGAGTACCTACGAGCAGTACTTC.

This chain connects TRBV19 to TRBJ1-1; TRBD1 matches at 8 bases. The germline V gene has CDR1 LNHDA and CDR2 SQIVND (reference sequence). V lost 7 bases to trimming and J lost 6 bases; unmatched junction nucleotides: 10. The CDR3 sequence is 14 residues long. The CDR3, as DNA: TGTGCCAGTAAAAAGACAGGGGATGTCGCTGAAGCTTTCTTT. It yields the protein CASKKTGDVAEAFF.